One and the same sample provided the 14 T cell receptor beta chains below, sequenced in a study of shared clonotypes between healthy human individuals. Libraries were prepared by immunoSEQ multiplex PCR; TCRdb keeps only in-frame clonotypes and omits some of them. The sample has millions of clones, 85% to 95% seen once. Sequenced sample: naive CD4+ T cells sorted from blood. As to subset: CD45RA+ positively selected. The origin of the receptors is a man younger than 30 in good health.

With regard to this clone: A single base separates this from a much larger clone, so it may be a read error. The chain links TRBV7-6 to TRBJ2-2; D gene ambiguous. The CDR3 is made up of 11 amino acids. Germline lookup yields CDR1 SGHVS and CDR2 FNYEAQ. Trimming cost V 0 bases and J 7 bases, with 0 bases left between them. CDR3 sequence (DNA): TGTGCCAGCAGCTTAGCCGGGGAGCTGTTTTTT. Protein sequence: CASSLAGELFF.

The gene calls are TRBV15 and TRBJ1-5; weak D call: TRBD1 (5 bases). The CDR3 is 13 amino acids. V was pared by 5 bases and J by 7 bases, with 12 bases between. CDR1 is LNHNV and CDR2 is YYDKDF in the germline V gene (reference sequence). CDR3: CATSFTDTQPQHF. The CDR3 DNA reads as TGTGCCACCAGCTTCACGGACACCCAGCCCCAGCATTTT.

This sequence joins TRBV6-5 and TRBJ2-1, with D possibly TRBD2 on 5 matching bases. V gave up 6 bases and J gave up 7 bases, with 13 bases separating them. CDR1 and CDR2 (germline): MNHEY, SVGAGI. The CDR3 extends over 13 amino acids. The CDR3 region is CASRRALGNEQFF. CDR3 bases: TGTGCCAGCAGGCGGGCCCTGGGAAATGAGCAGTTCTTC.

CDR3 loop: CASKFAGSTDTQYF. CDR3 nucleotide sequence: TGCGCCAGCAAATTCGCCGGGAGCACAGATACGCAGTATTTT. The chain joins TRBV10-2 to TRBJ2-3; D is unclear. The CDR3 is made up of 14 amino acids. CDR1 WSHSY and CDR2 SAAADI come from the germline V gene. The germline V and J ends were trimmed by 7 bases and 0 bases, with 11 bases remaining between them.

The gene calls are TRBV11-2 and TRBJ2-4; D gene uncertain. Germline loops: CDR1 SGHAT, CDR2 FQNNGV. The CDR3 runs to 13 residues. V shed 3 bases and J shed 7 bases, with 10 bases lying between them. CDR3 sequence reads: CASSFRFTNIQYF. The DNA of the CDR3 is TGTGCCAGCAGCTTTAGGTTTACGAACATTCAGTACTTC.

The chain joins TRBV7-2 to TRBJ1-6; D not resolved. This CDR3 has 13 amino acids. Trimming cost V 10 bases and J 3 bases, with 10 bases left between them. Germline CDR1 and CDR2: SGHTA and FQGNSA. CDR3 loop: CAMQESYNSPLHF. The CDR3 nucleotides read TGTGCCATGCAGGAAAGCTATAATTCACCCCTCCACTTT.

Here the CDR3 reads CAWAPGATDTQYF. CDR3 bases: TGTGCCTGGGCCCCCGGGGCCACAGATACGCAGTATTTT. The rearrangement joins TRBV30 to TRBJ2-3; the D call may be TRBD1 or TRBD2 (5 bases each). The V end was cut by 5 bases, the J end by 2 bases, with 11 bases between. The length of the CDR3 is 13 residues. Germline CDR1 and CDR2: GTSNPN and SVGIG (reference sequence).

CDR3 loop: CASSLDMSGNTIYF. DNA for the CDR3: TGTGCCAGCAGCTTAGACATGTCGGGAAACACCATATATTTT. This chain joins TRBV7-8 and TRBJ1-3; D unclear. V was clipped by 1 base and J by 4 bases, with 8 bases between them. This CDR3 contains 14 residues. In germline, CDR1 is SGHVS, CDR2 FQNEAQ. Drawing the rest from reference TRBV7-8 and TRBJ1-3, the complete variable domain is GAGVSQSPRYKVAKRGQDVALRCDPISGHVSLFWYQQALGQGPEFLTYFQNEAQLDKSGLPSDRFFAERPEGSVSTLKIQRTQQEDSAVYLCASSLDMSGNTIYFGEGSWLTVV.

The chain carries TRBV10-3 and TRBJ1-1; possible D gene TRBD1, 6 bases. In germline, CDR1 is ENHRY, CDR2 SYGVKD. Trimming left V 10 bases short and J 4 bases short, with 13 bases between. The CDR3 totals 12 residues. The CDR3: CATRQEGTEAFF. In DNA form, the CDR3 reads TGTGCCACGCGACAGGAGGGCACTGAAGCTTTCTTT.

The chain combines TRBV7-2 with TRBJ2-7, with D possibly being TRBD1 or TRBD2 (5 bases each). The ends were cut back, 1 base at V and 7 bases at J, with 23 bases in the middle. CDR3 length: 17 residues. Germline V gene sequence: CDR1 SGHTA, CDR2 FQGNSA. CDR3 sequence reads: CASSLDRVAGWTGEQYF. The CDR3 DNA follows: TGTGCCAGCAGCTTAGACCGGGTGGCAGGGTGGACGGGGGAGCAGTACTTC.

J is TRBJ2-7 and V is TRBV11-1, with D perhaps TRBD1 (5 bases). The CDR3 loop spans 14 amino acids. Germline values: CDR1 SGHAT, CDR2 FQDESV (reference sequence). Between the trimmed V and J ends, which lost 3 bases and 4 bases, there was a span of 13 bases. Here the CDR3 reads CASSFWGYPYEQYF. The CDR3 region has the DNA TGTGCCAGCAGCTTCTGGGGCTACCCTTACGAGCAGTACTTC. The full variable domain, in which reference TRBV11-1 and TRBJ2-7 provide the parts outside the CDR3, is EAEVAQSPRYKITEKSQAVAFWCDPISGHATLYWYRQILGQGPELLVQFQDESVVDDSQLPKDRFSAERLKGVDSTLKIQPAELGDSAMYLCASSFWGYPYEQYFGPGTRLTVT.

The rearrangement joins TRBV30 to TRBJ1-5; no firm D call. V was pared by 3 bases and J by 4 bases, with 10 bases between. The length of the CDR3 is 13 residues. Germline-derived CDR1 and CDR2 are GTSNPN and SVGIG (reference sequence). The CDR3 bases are TGTGCCTGGAGCCCGGGGAAGAATCAGCCCCAGCATTTT. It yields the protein CAWSPGKNQPQHF.

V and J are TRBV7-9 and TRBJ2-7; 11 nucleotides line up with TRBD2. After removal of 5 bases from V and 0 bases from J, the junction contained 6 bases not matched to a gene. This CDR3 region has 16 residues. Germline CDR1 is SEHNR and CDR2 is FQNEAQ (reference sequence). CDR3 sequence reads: CASSKPTSGGSYEQYF. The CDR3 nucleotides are TGTGCCAGCAGCAAACCTACTAGCGGGGGCTCCTACGAGCAGTACTTC.

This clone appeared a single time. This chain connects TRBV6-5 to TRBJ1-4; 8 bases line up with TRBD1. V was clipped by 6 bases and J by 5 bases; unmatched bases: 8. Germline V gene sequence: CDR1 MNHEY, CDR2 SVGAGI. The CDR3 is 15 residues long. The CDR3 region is CASRKAGGPNEKLFF. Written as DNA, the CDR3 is TGTGCCAGCAGAAAAGCAGGGGGCCCGAATGAAAAACTGTTTTTT.